Given below is one T cell receptor beta chain in context. Antigen specificity is unknown. CD45RO negativity and positive selection for CCR7 defined naive CD8 cells, a population that excluded terminally differentiated effector memory CD45RA+ cells. Donors were Caucasian adults residing in Nashville, Tennessee, USA. The data were taken from a study of shared clonotypes between healthy human individuals. This CDR3 is 14 amino acids long. V lost 1 base and J 0 bases, leaving 6 bases between the germline ends. CDR1 is MGHRA, CDR2 YSYEKL, per germline. Findings and limits, study-wide: Larger estimated richness was generally seen in naive subsets than in memory subsets. Across a handful of donors, naive CD4 shared 5% to 5.5%, naive CD8 over 3%, memory CD4 2% to 2.5%, memory CD8 0.4%.

The authors loaded roughly 200 ng DNA, 25,000 to 30,000 T cell genomes, into sorted-subset replicate PCRs. Produced via immunoSEQ multiplex PCR; TCRdb's table is partial and in-frame only. The table includes about 2 million clones, just under 95% detected once. The sequenced sample consisted of naive CD8+ T cells sorted from blood. This TCR derives from a man younger than 35 in good health. The chain uses TRBV4-1 and TRBJ1-1; D unresolved. The CDR3 nucleotides are TGCGCCAGCAGCCAAGCCAGAATGAACACTGAAGCTTTCTTT. Residues: CASSQARMNTEAFF.